The 29 T cell receptor beta chains below were found in one sample sequenced in a study of cytomegalovirus exposure and HLA in healthy donors. Primers for the PCR totalled 60 Vbeta and 13 Jbeta. TCRdb's table, derived via immunoSEQ multiplex PCR, lists solely in-frame clones and lacks some. The sample includes 150,000 to 190,000 clones, around 82% seen only once; the top ten take approximately 6.3%. Sample: PBMCs. These receptors were collected from a woman in her forties or fifties in good health and CMV-seropositive.

Notes on this clone: The sample has other DNA sequences that encode this CDR3 too. The rearrangement uses TRBV5-6 and TRBJ1-2; TRBD1 aligns across 7 bases. Losses at the gene ends were 0 bases for V and 8 bases for J; bases not matched to a gene: 4. Germline V lookup: CDR1 SGHDT, CDR2 YYEEEE. CDR3 length: 13 amino acids. DNA for the CDR3: TGTGCCAGCAGCTTGGCCCAGGGGGGCGGCTACACCTTC. Translation: CASSLAQGGGYTF.

The rearrangement links TRBV19 to TRBJ2-7; TRBD2 matches 9 bases. Per the germline V gene, CDR1 is LNHDA and CDR2 is SQIVND (reference sequence). The CDR3 loop spans 14 amino acids. With 7 bases clipped from V and 3 bases from J, the junction kept 7 bases outside the gene matches. CDR3 in amino acids: CASKKREVFYEQYF. DNA for the CDR3: TGTGCCAGTAAAAAGCGGGAGGTTTTCTACGAGCAGTACTTC.

This sequence joins TRBV19 and TRBJ1-4; a weak D match, TRBD1 (6 bases). The germline gives CDR1 LNHDA, CDR2 SQIVND (reference sequence). V shed 5 bases and J shed 8 bases, with 15 bases lying between them. This CDR3 is 14 amino acids long. DNA of the CDR3: TGTGCCAGTAGTGCCGGGACATTGGGAGAAAAACTGTTTTTT. This translates into CASSAGTLGEKLFF.

This chain links TRBV6-1 with TRBJ1-2; D is undetermined. The V gene lost 7 bases and the J gene lost 0 bases, with 15 bases spanning the gap. The V gene's germline CDR1 is MNHNS and CDR2 SASEGT. The CDR3 sequence is 15 residues long. The CDR3 here is CASTGSPGSNYGYTF. The CDR3 DNA reads TGTGCCAGCACGGGGTCACCGGGATCTAACTATGGCTACACCTTC.

The rearrangement uses TRBV5-4 and TRBJ1-6, with a possible D match to TRBD1 (6 bases). V was pared by 1 base and J by 10 bases, with 15 bases between. CDR3 size: 15 residues. Germline CDR1 is SGHNT and CDR2 is YYREEE (reference sequence). The CDR3 nucleotides are TGTGCCAGCAGCTTGTCACAGGGCTTGGGCTCACCCCTCCACTTT. Its protein product is CASSLSQGLGSPLHF.

The rearrangement links TRBV2 to TRBJ2-7; D is possibly TRBD1 (5 bases). The CDR3 is made up of 15 amino acids. The V end lost 3 bases, the J end lost 0 bases, and 12 bases lay between the germline ends. The germline V gene encodes CDR1 SNHLY and CDR2 FYNNEI. CDR3 in amino acids: CASSDPNRPSYEQYF. CDR3 nucleotides: TGTGCCAGCAGTGACCCCAACAGGCCCTCCTACGAGCAGTACTTC.

The chain links TRBV2 to TRBJ1-1, with no clear D. CDR3 length: 11 residues. Deletions cut 7 bases from V and 10 bases from J, with 13 bases between. Germline loops: CDR1 SNHLY, CDR2 FYNNEI. This chain's CDR3 is CASKAGRPAFF. The DNA for the CDR3 is TGTGCCAGCAAAGCGGGTCGCCCAGCTTTCTTT.

This chain connects TRBV20-1 to TRBJ1-1, with D perhaps matching TRBD1 (6 bases). This CDR3 spans 11 amino acids. V was shortened by 2 bases and J by 8 bases, with 9 bases between the two germline ends. From germline, CDR1 is DFQATT and CDR2 SNEGSKA (reference sequence). The CDR3 DNA reads TGCAGTGCTAGACGGGGGGCCGAAGCTTTCTTT. Its translation: CSARRGAEAFF.

V gene TRBV5-4 combines with J gene TRBJ2-3; tentatively, D is TRBD2 (6 bases). CDR3 length: 16 amino acids. Trimming took 5 bases from V and 5 from J, leaving 21 bases between them. The V gene's germline CDR1 is SGHNT and CDR2 YYREEE (reference sequence). The CDR3 protein is CASRELLGGVGDTQYF. The CDR3, as DNA: TGTGCCAGCAGGGAGCTGCTGGGCGGGGTAGGAGATACGCAGTATTTT.

The chain recombines TRBV7-2 with TRBJ2-2; D may be TRBD2 (6 bases). The V gene's germline CDR1 is SGHTA and CDR2 FQGNSA. V was shortened by 3 bases and J by 2 bases, with 13 bases between the two germline ends. CDR3 length: 16 residues. The CDR3 DNA is TGTGCCAGCAGCTTTAAGGGAGGCTTTAACACCGGGGAGCTGTTTTTT. Its protein is CASSFKGGFNTGELFF.

V usage is TRBV30 and J usage is TRBJ1-6; 10 positions agree with TRBD1. Germline V gives CDR1 GTSNPN, CDR2 SVGIG (reference sequence). This CDR3 spans 13 amino acids. The CDR3 loop reads CSHSGTGASPLHF. The CDR3 DNA is TGTTCACATTCCGGGACAGGGGCTTCACCCCTCCACTTT.

Note on this clone: The same CDR3 arises from other DNA sequences in this sample as well. This chain connects TRBV7-9 to TRBJ1-2, with D possibly being TRBD1 (6 bases). The CDR3 contains 13 residues. The ends were cut back, 3 bases at V and 6 bases at J, with 11 bases in the middle. Per germline, CDR1 SEHNR and CDR2 FQNEAQ (reference sequence). The CDR3 nucleotides read TGTGCCAGCAGCTTGGGATCAGGGGATGGCTACACCTTC. Its translation: CASSLGSGDGYTF.

This chain uses TRBV6-5 with TRBJ1-1; TRBD1 matches 11 bases. The V segment lost 8 bases and the J segment 3 bases; nucleotides outside the gene matches: 8. The length of the CDR3 is 15 residues. Germline lookup yields CDR1 MNHEY and CDR2 SVGAGI. DNA of the CDR3: TGTGCCAGCGTTAGCGGGACAGGGGGATACACTGAAGCTTTCTTT. The encoded protein is CASVSGTGGYTEAFF.

In nucleotides, the CDR3 is TGTGCCAGCAGCTTAGACAGTAGCGGGGGGGTGATCCAATCCTACGAGCAGTACTTC. Translating it yields CASSLDSSGGVIQSYEQYF. The V call is TRBV11-2, the J call TRBJ2-7; 11 nucleotides align to TRBD2. This CDR3 spans 19 amino acids. In germline, CDR1 is SGHAT, CDR2 FQNNGV. Trimming cost V 0 bases and J 1 base; bases outside gene matches: 11.

V and J are TRBV6-5 and TRBJ2-3, with 8 nucleotides matching TRBD1. The CDR3 covers 14 residues. The junction had 3 bases not matched to a gene; V was cut back by 0 bases and J by 7 bases. Germline V CDR1 and CDR2: MNHEY, SVGAGI. CDR3 nucleotides: TGTGCCAGCAGTTACTCTCAGGGGGCCCATACGCAGTATTTT. Protein product: CASSYSQGAHTQYF.

This clone is a singleton in its sample. Within the sample, other DNA sequences also encode this same CDR3. The J gene is TRBJ1-1, the V gene TRBV6-5; D is undetermined. Trimming took off 2 bases at V and 1 base at J, with 5 bases between the two ends. CDR1 and CDR2 from the germline V gene are MNHEY and SVGAGI. This CDR3 spans 13 amino acids. DNA of the CDR3: TGTGCCAGCAGTTACGGGAGGAACACTGAAGCTTTCTTT. It specifies CASSYGRNTEAFF.

This clone occurred once. The chain has TRBV19 and TRBJ2-7, with 7 bases that match TRBD1. Losses at the gene ends were 5 bases for V and 0 bases for J; bases not matched to a gene: 10. The germline V gene encodes CDR1 LNHDA and CDR2 SQIVND (reference sequence). The CDR3 length is 16 residues. CDR3 sequence: CASSASTGAPSYEQYF. The CDR3 DNA reads as TGTGCCAGTAGTGCGTCTACAGGGGCACCCTCCTACGAGCAGTACTTC. Supplemented by reference TRBV19 and TRBJ2-7, the full variable domain reads DGGITQSPKYLFRKEGQNVTLSCEQNLNHDAMYWYRQDPGQGLRLIYYSQIVNDFQKGDIAEGYSVSREKKESFPLTVTSAQKNPTAFYLCASSASTGAPSYEQYFGPGTRLTVT.

The chain employs TRBV10-3 and TRBJ2-2; 12 positions match TRBD2. The trim removed 4 bases at V and 1 base at J, leaving 4 bases unmatched. Germline values: CDR1 ENHRY, CDR2 SYGVKD. The CDR3 has 17 residues. The CDR3 coding sequence is TGTGCCATCAGTGGAACTAGCGGGGGGCTGAACACCGGGGAGCTGTTTTTT. It yields the protein CAISGTSGGLNTGELFF.

The chain has TRBV6-4 and TRBJ1-6; D might be TRBD1 (6 bases). Germline loops: CDR1 MRHNA, CDR2 SNTAGT. V was cut by 6 bases and J by 7 bases, with 16 bases left in between. The CDR3 length is 15 residues. The CDR3 region is CASRTVDSANSPLHF. As DNA, the CDR3 is TGTGCCAGCAGGACTGTGGACAGCGCGAATTCACCCCTCCACTTT.

The rearrangement joins TRBV2 to TRBJ2-2; 11 nucleotides line up with TRBD1. After removal of 7 bases from V and 6 bases from J, the junction contained 4 bases not matched to a gene. Germline lookup yields CDR1 SNHLY and CDR2 FYNNEI. This CDR3 is 14 amino acids long. CDR3 coding DNA: TGTGCCAGCACCGGACAGGGGGCTGCCGGGGAGCTGTTTTTT. It specifies CASTGQGAAGELFF.

The chain combines TRBV4-2 with TRBJ1-1, with D possibly being TRBD1 (5 bases). Looked up from germline, CDR1 is LGHNA and CDR2 is YNFKEQ. With 1 base removed from V and 1 base from J, the gap between germline ends came to 10 bases. The CDR3 is made up of 15 amino acids. DNA of the CDR3: TGTGCCAGCAGCCAAGCCCTGGGGGGGAACACTGAAGCTTTCTTT. It translates to CASSQALGGNTEAFF.

The J gene is TRBJ2-1, the V gene TRBV30; D gene uncertain. The V and J ends lost 1 base and 13 bases respectively, with 17 bases between them. The CDR3 runs 13 residues. Per the germline V gene, CDR1 is GTSNPN and CDR2 is SVGIG (reference sequence). The CDR3 DNA follows: TGTGCCTGGAGTGCCTCCCACACGACAAAACAGTTCTTC. It translates to CAWSASHTTKQFF.

The chain links TRBV7-9 to TRBJ2-5; D might be TRBD2 (6 bases). TRBJ2-7 explains the end of the DNA better; the J call may be wrong. This CDR3 comprises 15 residues. Germline CDR1 reads SEHNR; CDR2 reads FQNEAQ (reference sequence). The CDR3 sequence: CASTLGKGGSYEQYF. The CDR3 bases are TGTGCCAGCACCCTTGGCAAGGGAGGCTCCTACGAGCAGTACTTC.

The rearrangement links TRBV13 to TRBJ2-3, with 7 positions matching TRBD1. The CDR3 has 14 amino acids. Trimming cost V 0 bases and J 5 bases; bases outside gene matches: 2. The germline gives CDR1 PRHDT, CDR2 FYEKMQ (reference sequence). The CDR3: CASSLGTGRDTQYF. The CDR3 DNA sequence: TGTGCCAGCAGCTTAGGGACAGGGCGAGATACGCAGTATTTT.

This clone was seen once. The CDR3 DNA reads TGTGCCAGCAGCCCGCGGACTAGCGGGGGGTACAATGAGCAGTTCTTC. This encodes CASSPRTSGGYNEQFF. The J gene is TRBJ2-1, the V gene TRBV13, with 14 positions matching TRBD2. In germline, CDR1 is PRHDT, CDR2 FYEKMQ (reference sequence). The V and J ends lost 5 bases and 4 bases, in that order; junction bases with no gene match: 4. The CDR3 totals 16 residues.

This clone was counted a single time. The rearrangement joins TRBV27 to TRBJ1-2, with D possibly being TRBD1 (6 bases). The ends were cut back, 0 bases at V and 8 bases at J, with 10 bases in the middle. Germline-derived CDR1 and CDR2 are MNHEY and SMNVEV (reference sequence). This CDR3 contains 13 residues. CDR3: CASSLSRGAGYTF. CDR3 nucleotides: TGTGCCAGCAGTTTATCCAGGGGCGCGGGCTACACCTTC.

This clone turned up a few times. The V call is TRBV5-1, the J call TRBJ1-1, with 7 bases identical to TRBD1. Germline CDR1 is SGHRS and CDR2 is YFSETQ. The CDR3 has 14 residues. V shed 0 bases, J shed 10 bases, and the junction held 9 bases outside the gene matches. The CDR3 spells CASSLETGFFPAFF. The CDR3 DNA follows: TGCGCCAGCAGCTTGGAGACAGGGTTTTTTCCAGCTTTCTTT.

This clone was seen once. The gene calls are TRBV7-2 and TRBJ2-3; 8 bases agree with TRBD2. This CDR3 region has 16 residues. Trimming at V came to 3 bases and at J to 2 bases, leaving 7 bases not matched to a gene. CDR1 SGHTA and CDR2 FQGNSA come from the germline V gene. The CDR3 DNA sequence: TGTGCCAGCAGCTTTTTGGGCGGGGGGAACACAGATACGCAGTATTTT. Translation gives CASSFLGGGNTDTQYF.

The chain couples TRBV9 to TRBJ1-1; possibly TRBD1 for D (6 bases). The V gene lost 0 bases and the J gene lost 0 bases, with 18 bases spanning the gap. The germline gives CDR1 SGDLS, CDR2 YYNGEE. CDR3 length equals 18 residues. CDR3 bases: TGTGCCAGCAGCGTAGGGCTGGGGGCAGGGGCCATGAACACTGAAGCTTTCTTT. As protein: CASSVGLGAGAMNTEAFF.